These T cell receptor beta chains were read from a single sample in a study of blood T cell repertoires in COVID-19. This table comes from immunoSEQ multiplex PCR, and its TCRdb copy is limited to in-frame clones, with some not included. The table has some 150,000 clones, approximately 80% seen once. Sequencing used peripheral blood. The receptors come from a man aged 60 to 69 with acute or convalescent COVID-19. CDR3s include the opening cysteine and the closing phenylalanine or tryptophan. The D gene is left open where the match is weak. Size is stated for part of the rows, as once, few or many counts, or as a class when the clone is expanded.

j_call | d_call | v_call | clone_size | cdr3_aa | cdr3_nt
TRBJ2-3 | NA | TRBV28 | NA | CASSHTQGRSGTDTQYF | TGTGCCAGCAGTCACACACAGGGAAGATCCGGCACAGATACGCAGTATTTT
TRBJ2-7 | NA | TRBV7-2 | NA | CASSLMTGSHEQYF | TGTGCCAGCAGCTTAATGACAGGATCCCACGAGCAGTACTTC
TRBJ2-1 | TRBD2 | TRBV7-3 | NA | CASSQTSGGRDEQFF | TGTGCCAGCAGCCAAACTAGCGGGGGGCGCGATGAGCAGTTCTTC
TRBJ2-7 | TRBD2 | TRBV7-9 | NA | CASSLGGVEQYF | TGTGCCAGCAGCTTGGGAGGGGTCGAGCAGTACTTC
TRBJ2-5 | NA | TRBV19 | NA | CASSLTGLGQETQYF | TGTGCCAGTAGTTTGACGGGGTTGGGGCAAGAGACCCAGTACTTC
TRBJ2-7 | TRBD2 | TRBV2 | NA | CASSPLQGMRISGRAKHEQYF | TGTGCCAGCAGTCCATTACAGGGTATGCGGATTAGCGGGAGGGCCAAGCACGAGCAGTACTTC
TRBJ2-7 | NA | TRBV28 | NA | CASNGGLYYEQYF | TGTGCCAGCAACGGAGGGCTCTACTACGAGCAGTACTTC
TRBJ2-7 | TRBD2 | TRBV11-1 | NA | CASSHSGGEQYF | TGTGCCAGCAGCCATTCGGGGGGCGAGCAGTACTTC
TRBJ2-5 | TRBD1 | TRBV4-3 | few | CASSQEQGARETQYF | TGCGCCAGCAGCCAAGAACAGGGGGCTCGAGAGACCCAGTACTTC
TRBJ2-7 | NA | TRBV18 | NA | CASSPSQTYEQYF | TGTGCCAGCTCACCGAGTCAGACTTACGAGCAGTACTTC
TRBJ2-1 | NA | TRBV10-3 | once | CAISERGVEQFF | TGTGCCATCAGTGAGCGCGGGGTTGAGCAGTTCTTC
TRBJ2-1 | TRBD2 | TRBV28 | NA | CASSPSPGLGSSYNEQFF | TGTGCCAGCAGCCCTAGCCCGGGACTAGGAAGCTCCTACAATGAGCAGTTCTTC
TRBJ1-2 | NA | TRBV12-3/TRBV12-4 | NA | CASRTGIGGGYTF | TGTGCCAGCAGGACAGGTATTGGAGGCGGCTACACCTTC
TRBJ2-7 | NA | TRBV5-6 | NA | CASSVGQFGPYEQYF | TGTGCCAGCAGCGTCGGACAGTTCGGGCCCTACGAGCAGTACTTC
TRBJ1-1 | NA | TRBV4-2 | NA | CASSHPLDRNTEAFF | TGTGCCAGCAGCCATCCACTGGACAGAAACACTGAAGCTTTCTTT
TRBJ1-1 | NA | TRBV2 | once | CASSEQGGAAEAFF | TGTGCCAGCAGTGAACAGGGAGGGGCGGCTGAAGCTTTCTTT
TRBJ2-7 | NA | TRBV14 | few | CASSPIAGRTYEQYF | TGTGCCAGCAGCCCGATTGCAGGGAGGACCTACGAGCAGTACTTC
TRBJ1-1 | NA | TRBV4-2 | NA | CASSQDSGVSAFF | TGTGCCAGCAGCCAAGATTCCGGGGTATCAGCTTTCTTT
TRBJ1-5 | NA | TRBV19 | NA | CASILQGGYSNQPQHF | TGTGCCAGTATCCTCCAGGGAGGCTATAGCAATCAGCCCCAGCATTTT
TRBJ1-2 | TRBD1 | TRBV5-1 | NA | CASSLAGTAVANYGYTF | TGCGCCAGCAGCCTAGCCGGGACAGCCGTCGCTAACTATGGCTACACCTTC
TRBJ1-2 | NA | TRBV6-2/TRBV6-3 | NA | CASSYTRGGGYTF | TGTGCCAGCAGTTACACCCGGGGAGGTGGCTACACCTTC
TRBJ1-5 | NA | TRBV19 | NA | CASSIRTVSGYSNQPQHF | TGTGCCAGTAGTATCCGGACAGTCTCGGGATATAGCAATCAGCCCCAGCATTTT
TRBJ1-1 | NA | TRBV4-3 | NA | CASSQGGGLNTEAFF | TGCGCCAGCAGCCAAGGCGGAGGGTTGAACACTGAAGCTTTCTTT
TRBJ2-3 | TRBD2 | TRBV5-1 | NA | CASRTSGGRDTQYF | TGCGCCAGCAGGACTAGCGGGGGTAGAGATACGCAGTATTTT
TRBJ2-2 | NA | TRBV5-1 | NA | CASSSRGANTGELFF | TGCGCCAGCAGCTCTCGGGGGGCCAACACCGGGGAGCTGTTTTTT
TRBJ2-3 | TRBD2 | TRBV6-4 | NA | CASSDSPLAGVGTQYF | TGTGCCAGCAGTGACTCGCCACTAGCGGGAGTAGGTACGCAGTATTTT
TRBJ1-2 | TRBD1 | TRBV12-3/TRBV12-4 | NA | CASSFGQGRITF | TGTGCCAGCAGTTTTGGACAGGGGCGGATCACCTTC
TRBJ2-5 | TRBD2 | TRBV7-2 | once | CASSQREGRETQYF | TGTGCCAGCAGCCAGAGGGAGGGCCGAGAGACCCAGTACTTC
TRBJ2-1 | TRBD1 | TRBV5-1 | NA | CASRLSGTEYNEQFF | TGCGCCAGCAGACTATCCGGGACAGAGTACAATGAGCAGTTCTTC
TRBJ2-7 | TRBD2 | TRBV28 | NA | CASSSPAGGPYEQYF | TGTGCCAGCAGTAGTCCCGCGGGAGGCCCCTACGAGCAGTACTTC
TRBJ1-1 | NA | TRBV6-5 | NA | CASSPSRRGGEAFF | TGTGCCAGCAGTCCCTCGCGGAGGGGAGGTGAAGCTTTCTTT
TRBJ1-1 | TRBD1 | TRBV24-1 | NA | CATTSGGLDTEAFF | TGTGCCACCACATCAGGGGGACTTGACACTGAAGCTTTCTTT
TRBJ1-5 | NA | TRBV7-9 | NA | CASSSSGGYSNQPQHF | TGTGCCAGCAGCTCCAGTGGAGGTTATAGCAATCAGCCCCAGCATTTT
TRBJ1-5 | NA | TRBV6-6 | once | CASSPTGGSRAQHF | TGTGCCAGCAGTCCGACAGGCGGGAGTAGGGCCCAGCATTTT
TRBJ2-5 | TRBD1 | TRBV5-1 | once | CASSSGQGKETQYF | TGCGCCAGCAGCTCCGGACAGGGTAAAGAGACCCAGTACTTC
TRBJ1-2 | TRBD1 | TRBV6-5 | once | CASSYSPGGYGYTF | TGTGCCAGCAGTTACTCGCCAGGGGGCTATGGCTACACCTTC
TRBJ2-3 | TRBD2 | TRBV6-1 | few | CASSETSGGATQYF | TGTGCCAGCAGTGAAACCAGCGGGGGGGCTACGCAGTATTTT
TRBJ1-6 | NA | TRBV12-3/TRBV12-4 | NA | CASSNRVSPLHF | TGTGCCAGCAGTAACAGGGTCTCACCCCTCCACTTT
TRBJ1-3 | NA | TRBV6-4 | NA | CATTRVSAHSGNTIYF | TGTGCCACAACCCGAGTCAGCGCCCACTCTGGAAACACCATATATTTT
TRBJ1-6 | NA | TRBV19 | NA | CASSVGTLDNSPLHF | TGTGCCAGTAGTGTGGGGACACTTGATAATTCACCCCTCCACTTT
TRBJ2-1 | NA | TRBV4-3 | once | CASSQELRQGLAGRRYNEQFF | TGCGCCAGCAGCCAAGAACTGCGACAGGGTTTAGCGGGGAGGAGATACAATGAGCAGTTCTTC
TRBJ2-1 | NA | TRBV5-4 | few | CASSLDRGLQFF | TGTGCCAGCAGCTTGGACCGGGGATTACAGTTCTTC
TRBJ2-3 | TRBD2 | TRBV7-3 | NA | CASSTGGRDTQYF | TGTGCCAGCAGCACGGGGGGGCGAGATACGCAGTATTTT
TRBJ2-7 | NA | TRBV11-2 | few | CASSSPYEQYF | TGTGCCAGCAGCTCCCCGTACGAGCAGTACTTC
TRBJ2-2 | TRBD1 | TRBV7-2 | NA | CASSSGQGGNTGELFF | TGTGCCAGCAGCTCCGGACAGGGAGGAAACACCGGGGAGCTGTTTTTT
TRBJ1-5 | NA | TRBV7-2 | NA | CASSPGAREPQHF | TGTGCCAGCAGCCCGGGCGCGCGGGAGCCCCAGCATTTT
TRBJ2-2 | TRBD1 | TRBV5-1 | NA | CASSVGQGGTGELFF | TGCGCCAGCAGCGTGGGACAGGGGGGCACCGGGGAGCTGTTTTTT
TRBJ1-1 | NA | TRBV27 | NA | CASSFVGLNTEAFF | TGTGCCAGCAGTTTCGTGGGGCTGAACACTGAAGCTTTCTTT
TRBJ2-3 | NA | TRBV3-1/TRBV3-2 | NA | CASSQEGGFGTDTQYF | TGTGCCAGCAGCCAAGAGGGGGGTTTTGGCACAGATACGCAGTATTTT
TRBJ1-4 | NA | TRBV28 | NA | CASSLGGGDEKLFF | TGTGCCAGCAGTTTAGGGGGGGGAGATGAAAAACTGTTTTTT
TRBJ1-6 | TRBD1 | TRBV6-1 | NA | CASSEGQGFFTLHF | TGTGCCAGCAGTGAGGGACAGGGGTTCTTCACCCTCCACTTT
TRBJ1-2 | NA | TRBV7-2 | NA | CASSLNPGNYGYTF | TGTGCCAGCAGCTTAAACCCAGGCAACTATGGCTACACCTTC
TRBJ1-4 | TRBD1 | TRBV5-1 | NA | CASSLAGQANEKLFF | TGCGCCAGCAGCTTGGCGGGACAGGCTAATGAAAAACTGTTTTTT